The sequence of this T cell receptor beta chain was determined in a study of T-cell reconstitution after alpha-beta-depleted transplantation in children. General study results and limits: Recipient T cells and thymic progenitors that survived gave rise to the high TCRbeta diversity observed at day 60 in some patients. T-cell counts and diversity at one year post-transplant came mainly from newly produced T cells. About two months after transplant, alpha-beta T cells reportedly came from several hundred expanded graft clones.

This clonotype was counted only a few times. Its antigen is not known. The TCRbeta library incorporated unique molecular identifiers. One entry per CDR3 protein results from TCRdb running MiXCR on the PCR reads. The sample shows around 500,000 distinct CDR3 sequences, about 23% of them seen only once. Germline CDR1 reads DFQATT; CDR2 reads SNEGSKA (reference sequence). The CDR3 runs to 12 residues. With V trimmed by 5 bases and J by 7 bases, 6 bases remained unmatched. The TCR comes from a boy under two years old who had a stem cell transplant for acute myeloid leukemia, so the T cells may come from the graft donor. The sequencing used PBMCs, mostly from graft donor cells, collected 360 days after TCRalphabeta/CD19-depleted stem cell transplant. This rearrangement joins TRBV20-1 to TRBJ1-1, with 8 bases that match TRBD1. The CDR3, as DNA: TGCAGTGCTCGCAGTGGGACAGGTGAAGCTTTCTTT. It translates to CSARSGTGEAFF.